The T cell receptor beta chain under discussion was sequenced for a study of CD8 T cells in ankylosing spondylitis. Whole-study results and caveats: Among TCR beta sequences, a motif of eight highly homologous variants appeared characteristic of ankylosing spondylitis blood. The study looked at matched synovial fluid samples from ankylosing spondylitis patients. Disease-linked clones were reported to be significantly enriched there.

TCRdb analysed the 5' RACE reads with MiXCR anew, one entry per CDR3 protein. The data hold just over 350,000 distinct CDR3 sequences, with roughly 22% observed a single time. Germline CDR1 is ENHRY and CDR2 is SYGVKD. V was clipped by 2 bases and J by 3 bases, with 8 bases between them. CDR3 size: 14 residues. Notes on this clonotype: Antigen unknown.

This TCR came from a male donor with ankylosing spondylitis or in good health (not recorded which). Sequenced sample: blood, either unsorted or a sorted T cell fraction (not recorded which). This sequence joins TRBV10-3 and TRBJ1-3; TRBD1 might be the D (5 bases). The CDR3 protein is CAISEGDYGNTIYF. CDR3 bases: TGTGCCATCAGTGAGGGGGACTATGGAAACACCATATATTTT.